The subject of this entry is one T cell receptor (beta chain). Its antigen target is currently unknown. Base qualities were left out, and no much larger clone turns up one base away. This specimen belongs to a study of pediatric ulcerative colitis (dated by TCRdb to the late 2010s). In the study overall: Among the ulcerative colitis patients, seven had pancolitis and two had left-sided colitis, and histology in every patient was consistent with ulcerative colitis. By Pediatric Ulcerative Colitis Activity Index, mild disease was classified in a couple of patients, moderate disease in four and acute severe colitis in three. From fewer than ten newly diagnosed, treatment-naive pediatric ulcerative colitis patients and four non-IBD control children, paired blood and rectal samples were collected. Overall study results and their limits: A couple of rectal CDR3 clonotypes were found in every ulcerative colitis patient but in no control. For technical reasons, substantially fewer templates were yielded by the blood samples of a couple of patients, and these blood samples were excluded from blood-rectal overlap analysis. Because repertoires came from total lymphocyte DNA, patterns in rare subsets such as regulatory T cells may not be reflected. Features of the rectal repertoire distinguished controls, mild-moderate colitis patients and acute severe colitis patients, and in acute severe colitis, rectal diversity was reduced because of clonal expansions. The healthy control group was small, consisting of only a few individuals. Autologous blood-rectal clonal overlap was significantly higher in ulcerative colitis patients than in controls, suggesting increased T cell trafficking to inflamed tissue.

Using the immunoSEQ TRB Survey service, rearranged CDR3 beta regions were amplified from genomic DNA with multiplex V and J primers. Survey-level sequencing depth of up to 500,000 reads per sample was used to keep depth equal across samples. The libraries were purified and pooled, then sequenced using Illumina technology. The original pipeline was this. immunoSEQ online tools were used for productive clonality, sample overlap, pairwise scatters, CDR3 beta length, V/D/J gene usage and productiveness. Alongside Shannon and Simpson indices, calculated diversity was computed as the number of unique rearrangements divided by total templates, multiplied by 100. For principal component analysis, Z-score normalized data were analyzed with the R prcomp function and the ggbiplot package. Morisita's index was used to measure clonal overlap between blood and rectum within each subject. TCRdb retrieved this table from immuneACCESS and kept in-frame rearrangements only. Not all clones are present; in checked studies, unresolved V genes account for under half, and no reason is known for the remainder. Clone size and V and J calls were adopted from that table, with D and trimming inferred from the DNA. Present in this sample are tens of thousands of clones, roughly nine tenths of which were seen just once. Of the sample, around 3.3% falls within the top ten clones.

Reading the germline V gene gives CDR1 SGHDN and CDR2 FVKESK. The CDR3 measures 13 amino acids from cysteine to phenylalanine. The kept DNA is CDR3 alone, 39 bases in frame from the first base. The V and J ends are trimmed by 8 bases and 0 bases, leaving 11 bases between them. Ulcerative colitis patients had received no immunosuppressive medication before the diagnostic colonoscopy. Blood was sampled at the same time as the colonoscopy. The Wizard kit (Promega) was used to extract genomic DNA from blood and intestinal samples. The receptor was isolated from a boy younger than 18 with severe ulcerative colitis. Material: blood. The rearrangement combines TRBV14 with TRBJ2-7; TRBD1 is perhaps the D gene, given 6 matching bases. CDR3 region: CASGTLNSYEQYF. The bases are TGTGCCAGCGGGACACTCAACTCCTACGAGCAGTACTTC.